The clone carrying this T cell receptor beta chain was counted ten times or more. These data come from a study of T cells in Graves' hyperthyroidism and ophthalmopathy. Amplification targeted TCR beta CDR3 regions from RNA transcripts. TCR CDR3 underwent first-round RT-PCR with the HTBI primer set. TCRdb recomputed calls from the multiplex PCR reads with MiXCR, one row per CDR3 protein. The sample shows over 150,000 distinct CDR3 sequences, about 17% of them seen only once. The TCR originated in a woman aged 50 to 65 with Graves' hyperthyroidism. The sample comprised blood.

For the CDR3, the DNA is TGTGCCAGCTCACCACAGGAATCCGTTTCGAACACTGAAGCTTTCTTT. Residues: CASSPQESVSNTEAFF. The V gene is TRBV18, the J gene TRBJ1-1; no firm D call. Germline CDR1 KGHSH, CDR2 LQKENI. Trimming took 1 base from V and 1 from J, leaving 13 bases between them. The CDR3 has 16 residues.